The T cell receptor (beta chain) described here comes from a study of cytomegalovirus exposure and HLA in healthy donors. Notes on the study in general: Some TCR beta chains (approximately 180 of them) were listed as cytomegalovirus-associated.

Repertoires were generated with immunoSEQ multiplex PCR, while TCRdb's copy carries only in-frame clones and drops some. Of more than 200,000 clones in the sample, 90% were seen once. To note about this clone: Antigen specificity is unknown.

The sequence derives from a woman younger than 45 in good health and CMV-seronegative. Material: PBMCs.

The CDR3 region is CATSRVGLEVYEQYF. In DNA form, the CDR3 reads TGTGCCACCAGCAGAGTGGGACTAGAAGTCTACGAGCAGTACTTC. This chain connects TRBV15 to TRBJ2-7; TRBD2 aligns across 8 bases. With V trimmed by 1 base and J by 3 bases, 5 bases remained unmatched. Germline V gives CDR1 LNHNV, CDR2 YYDKDF (reference sequence). The CDR3 has 15 amino acids.